One and the same sample provided the 11 T cell receptor beta chains below, sequenced in a study of Ad26.COV2.S vaccination and SARS-CoV-2 variants. This sample's treatment: some 19 received Ad26.COV2.S at low or high dose, single or two shots; a few received placebo; per-sample allocation not given. Samples were taken on day 63 after the first vaccine or placebo injection. Clones were sequenced by immunoSEQ multiplex PCR, and TCRdb holds only the in-frame ones, with some missing. The sample consists of about 400,000 clones, around 92% of them appearing once. Source: peripheral blood, taken in a trial of Ad26.COV2.S vaccine versus placebo. The receptors were gathered from a person aged 18-60 years who received the Ad26.COV2.S COVID-19 vaccine or a placebo.

J is TRBJ1-5 and V is TRBV30; TRBD1 agrees at 7 bases. The CDR3 runs to 13 residues. V lost 3 bases and J lost 2; bases outside the gene matches: 1. Germline assignment: CDR1 GTSNPN and CDR2 SVGIG (reference sequence). CDR3 sequence (DNA): TGTGCCTGGAGGGGACAGCGCAATCAGCCCCAGCATTTT. Translation: CAWRGQRNQPQHF. The entire variable domain, with the rest obtained from reference TRBV30 and TRBJ1-5, is as follows: SQTIHQWPATLVQPVGSPLSLECTVEGTSNPNLYWYRQAAGRGLQLLFYSVGIGQISSEVPQNLSASRPQDRQFILSSKKLLLSDSGFYLCAWRGQRNQPQHFGDGTRLSIL.

V gene TRBV27 combines with J gene TRBJ2-1; 9 bases align to TRBD2. The CDR3 sequence is 15 residues long. Germline loops: CDR1 MNHEY, CDR2 SMNVEV (reference sequence). Trimming at V came to 2 bases and at J to 7 bases, leaving 6 bases not matched to a gene. Written as DNA, the CDR3 is TGTGCCAGCAGTTTACCCCTAGCGGGGATTAATGAGCAGTTCTTC. This translates into CASSLPLAGINEQFF.

This clone occurred once. The chain is built from TRBV5-5 and TRBJ1-1; D is undetermined. CDR1 SGHKS and CDR2 YYEKEE come from the germline V gene (reference sequence). This CDR3 contains 17 residues. The V end was cut by 7 bases, the J end by 1 base, with 23 bases between. The CDR3 loop reads CASLGVVSASENTEAFF. In DNA, the CDR3 is TGTGCCAGCCTTGGGGTCGTAAGTGCATCCGAGAACACTGAAGCTTTCTTT.

J is TRBJ1-1 and V is TRBV6-5, with D tentatively TRBD1 (5 bases). This CDR3 has 11 amino acids. Germline CDR1 reads MNHEY; CDR2 reads SVGAGI. Trimming removed 8 bases at V and 10 bases at J, with 14 bases between. CDR3 loop: CASGPRGRAFF. CDR3 DNA: TGTGCCAGCGGGCCGAGGGGTAGAGCTTTCTTT.

DNA of the CDR3: TGCAGTGCTAGTAAAGGGCGGGACGAGCAGTACTTC. Protein: CSASKGRDEQYF. The rearrangement uses TRBV20-1 and TRBJ2-7; maybe TRBD2 (5 bases). Germline V lookup: CDR1 DFQATT, CDR2 SNEGSKA (reference sequence). This CDR3 contains 12 residues. V was clipped by 3 bases and J by 5 bases, with 11 bases between them.

The chain joins TRBV7-9 to TRBJ1-4; D not certain. This CDR3 region has 14 residues. V was cut by 4 bases and J by 5 bases, with 11 bases left in between. CDR1 SEHNR and CDR2 FQNEAQ come from the germline V gene (reference sequence). The CDR3 sequence is CASSSPDSNEKLFF. The CDR3 nucleotides are TGTGCCAGCAGCTCGCCAGACTCGAATGAAAAACTGTTTTTT.

This chain connects TRBV7-2 to TRBJ2-3; D is ambiguous. The CDR3 is 12 residues long. The germline CDR1 and CDR2 sequences are SGHTA and FQGNSA. V was shortened by 5 bases and J by 4 bases, with 7 bases between the two germline ends. Written as DNA, the CDR3 is TGTGCCAGCAGCAAAGTTCCAGATACGCAGTATTTT. This sequence encodes CASSKVPDTQYF.

The CDR3 reads CASTSDQPQHF. The CDR3 nucleotides read TGTGCCAGCACCTCAGATCAGCCCCAGCATTTT. The genes are TRBV28 and TRBJ1-5; the D is unclear. The germline CDR1 and CDR2 sequences are MDHEN and SYDVKM. The CDR3 sequence is 11 residues long. The V end was cut by 7 bases, the J end by 5 bases, with 6 bases between.

The chain employs TRBV10-3 and TRBJ2-3; no firm D call. The germline CDR1 and CDR2 sequences are ENHRY and SYGVKD. There are 13 residues in the CDR3. The V and J ends lost 7 bases and 0 bases respectively, with 8 bases between them. This chain's CDR3 is CAITGRSTDTQYF. The DNA of the CDR3 is TGTGCCATCACCGGCAGGAGCACAGATACGCAGTATTTT.

This chain connects TRBV25-1 to TRBJ2-5, with 7 bases lining up with TRBD1. CDR1 is MGHDK, CDR2 SYGVNS, per germline. Germline trimming cut 3 bases from V and 1 base from J; bases unmatched to any gene: 2. The CDR3 has 14 amino acids. The CDR3 is CASSEDRLQETQYF. As DNA, the CDR3 is TGTGCCAGCAGTGAGGACAGGCTCCAAGAGACCCAGTACTTC.

The genes are TRBV6-5 and TRBJ1-4; 9 bases are shared with TRBD1. Trimming took 6 bases from V and 3 from J; bases not matched to a gene: 5. Per the germline V gene, CDR1 is MNHEY and CDR2 is SVGAGI. The CDR3 is 15 amino acids. CDR3 amino acids: CASSRDRVSNEKLFF. The CDR3 DNA is TGTGCCAGCAGCCGGGACAGGGTATCTAATGAAAAACTGTTTTTT.